This TCR beta chain was identified during a study of T cells expressing NK-cell markers. Study-level information: Each TCR beta repertoire originated in sorted T cells that were CD3+CD56+NKG2C+, CD3+CD56+NKG2C- or CD3+CD56-NKG2C+.

TCRdb reprocessed the 5' RACE reads, keeping one entry per CDR3 protein, no DNA. Reported are about 390,000 distinct CDR3 sequences; the ten largest clones contain 9.5% to 12%. Study-wide findings and caveats: For about 6 donors, the dominant NKG2C+ clonotypes made up roughly 1.0-7.5% of their CD8+ T cells. In a handful of donors, dominant clonotypes made up about 25-60.1% of CD3+CD56-NKG2C+ cells.

With respect to this clonotype: Its antigen is still unknown.

Germline CDR1 is DFQATT and CDR2 is SNEGSKA (reference sequence). This CDR3 comprises 15 residues. This clonotype was obtained from a woman between 50 and 59 years old in good health. The genes are TRBV20-1 and TRBJ2-3; absent DNA, TCRdb's TRBD2 call cannot be checked. Sequencing used blood T cells: a sorted CD56 or NKG2C T cell subset, CD4+ or CD8+ T cells, or bulk PBMC T cells (not recorded which). This chain's CDR3 is CSAQLTRVSTDTQYF.